This T cell receptor (beta chain) was identified in a study of graft-versus-host responses after intestinal transplantation (dated by TCRdb to the early 2020s). Context from the whole study: Multivisceral, liver-intestinal, or isolated intestinal transplants were received by the recipients. All recipients received anti-thymocyte globulin induction followed by maintenance tacrolimus and steroids for approximately 3 years. After intestinal transplantation, graft-versus-host and host-versus-graft alloreactive T cell clones in the graft, circulation and bone marrow were tracked using bulk TCR-beta CDR3 sequencing. To identify alloreactive clones, pre-transplant mixed lymphocyte reaction products were sequenced and then compared with unstimulated pre-transplant donor and recipient T cells. The cohort enrolled about 23 intestinal transplant recipients, one of whom was a retransplant, and 3 patients without pretransplant specimens were excluded. Donor T cell macrochimerism was defined as a peak of at least 4% donor T cells among recipient peripheral blood mononuclear cells. Rather than going through the commercial service, samples from three later patients were sequenced in-house on an Illumina MiSeq and processed with MiXCR. Findings and caveats that apply to the study as a whole: Early after transplant, peak levels of circulating GvH clones were found to be associated with declines in HvG clones. GvH clones were detected in recipient bone marrow, and some appeared earlier in ileal mucosa or blood, consistent with an intestinal mucosal origin. In the allografts of patients with donor T cell macrochimerism, GvH to HvG T cell clonal ratios were high. The conclusions were limited by the relatively low number and heterogeneity of the intestinal transplant patients.

Sequences SGHKS (CDR1) and YYEKEE (CDR2) are obtained from the germline V gene (reference sequence). Reading from cysteine to phenylalanine, the CDR3 counts 15 amino acids. Only the CDR3 part of the read is kept: 45 bases, read in frame from the first base. V and J lose 4 bases and 2 bases, and a span of 13 bases separates them. About this clone itself: This receptor's antigen is unknown. Base qualities are missing; no much larger clone stands one base away.

The time point label of this sample denotes: cells obtained before transplantation from donor or recipient. CD3+CD4+ and CD3+CD8+ populations were FACS-sorted from unstimulated pre-transplant donor and recipient cells taken from spleen or lymph nodes. To prepare the library, the immunoSEQ multiplex PCR assay was applied. For most patients, genomic DNA was isolated with the Qiagen DNeasy Blood and Tissue Kit and sent frozen to Adaptive Biotechnologies for TCR sequencing. For most patients, genomic DNA was subjected to high-throughput TCR-beta CDR3 sequencing by Adaptive Biotechnologies. In the original analysis: Adaptive's ImmunoSEQ software supplied the TCR sequencing data for under 20 patients, while MiXCR and VDJtools were used to process a few other patients. To correct CD4 versus CD8 sorting errors, sequences present in both subsets at a frequency ratio below 5:1 were removed. CDR3 nucleotide sequences shared between donor and recipient were removed because the origin of such sequences could not be assigned. To count as alloreactive, a clone needed at least 2-fold expansion over unstimulated cells and a minimum CFSE-low frequency of 0.002% (template counts) or 0.001% (read counts). Clones detected in sequenced pre-transplant spleen, lymph node, or MLR CFSE-low populations of the donor or recipient were defined as mappable. The cumulative frequency of alloreactive clones was calculated as a percentage of all sequences, weighted by copy number. Not all clones reach the TCRdb copy of this immuneACCESS table, which keeps in-frame sequences only. Checked studies attribute under half of the gap to unresolved V genes and leave the rest unexplained. V and J calls and clone size are as listed in that table; D and trimming were resolved from the DNA. The sample table holds about 110,000 clones, of which roughly 90% were seen once. About 0.73% of the sample is in the top ten clones.

The sequence was obtained from a human donor who was the organ donor for an intestinal transplant. The chain is assembled from TRBV5-5 and TRBJ1-5; the D gene cannot be resolved reliably. The sample here was unstimulated CD4+ T cells sorted from spleen or lymph node cells, taken before transplant. The nucleotides read TGTGCCAGCAGCCCTGACCCCGGAGGCAATCAGCCCCAGCATTTT. It specifies CASSPDPGGNQPQHF.